These 3 T cell receptor beta chains share one sample of origin, sequenced in a study of blood T cell repertoires in COVID-19. TCRdb keeps only in-frame clones here, not all; method: immunoSEQ multiplex PCR. The table lists some 21,000 clones, around 82% of them singletons, with about 13% in the top ten. Sequencing was performed on peripheral blood. All receptors derive from a man aged 55 to 69 with active COVID-19.

V usage is TRBV6-6 and J usage is TRBJ2-2; the match to TRBD2 covers 9 bases. In germline, CDR1 is MNHNY, CDR2 SVGAGI (reference sequence). V lost 10 bases and J lost 4; bases outside the gene matches: 7. This CDR3 has 14 residues. The CDR3, as DNA: TGTGCCACGAAAGCGGGAGGAATCACCGGGGAGCTGTTTTTT. The encoded protein is CATKAGGITGELFF.

A single count supports this clone. The chain carries TRBV11-2 and TRBJ2-2; D uncertain. This CDR3 region has 17 residues. Germline V gene data show CDR1 as SGHAT and CDR2 as FQNNGV. Trimming shortened V by 0 bases and J by 5 bases, and 16 bases separated the two germline ends. The CDR3 DNA follows: TGTGCCAGCAGCTTAGATGGGTCCCGAGGAAGGACCGGGGAGCTGTTTTTT. This sequence encodes CASSLDGSRGRTGELFF. Supplemented by reference TRBV11-2 and TRBJ2-2, the full variable domain reads EAGVAQSPRYKIIEKRQSVAFWCNPISGHATLYWYQQILGQGPKLLIQFQNNGVVDDSQLPKDRFSAERLKGVDSTLKIQPAKLEDSAVYLCASSLDGSRGRTGELFFGEGSRLTVL.

The V and J genes are TRBV3-1 (or the pseudogene TRBV3-2) and TRBJ1-3; TRBD1 is a possible D gene (6 bases). With 4 bases removed from V and 1 base from J, the gap between germline ends came to 20 bases. The germline gives CDR1 LGHDT, CDR2 YNNKEL (reference sequence). The CDR3 sequence is 18 residues long. This CDR3 reads CASSPLFGGEASGNTIYF. CDR3 bases: TGTGCCAGCAGCCCCCTGTTTGGGGGCGAGGCTTCTGGAAACACCATATATTTT.